This passage covers 21 T cell receptor beta chains from one sample sequenced in a study of OX40 agonist ivuxolimab in advanced cancers. Sequenced by immunoSEQ multiplex PCR; TCRdb stores in-frame clones only, minus some. The sample shows about 100,000 clones, approximately 89% of them seen only once. Sequencing used CD4+ or CD8+ T cells sorted from blood, obtained in a trial of the OX40 agonist ivuxolimab. These receptors came from an adult with an advanced solid tumor such as melanoma, head and neck, liver or kidney cancer.

This clone was seen only once. This chain links TRBV7-6 with TRBJ2-1; 8 bases map to TRBD1. CDR1 SGHVS and CDR2 FNYEAQ come from the germline V gene. With 3 bases clipped from V and 0 bases from J, the junction kept 7 bases outside the gene matches. The CDR3 has 17 residues. The CDR3 protein is CASSLGTGESSYNEQFF. CDR3 nucleotide sequence: TGTGCCAGCAGCTTGGGGACAGGTGAGAGCTCCTACAATGAGCAGTTCTTC. Together with reference TRBV7-6 and TRBJ2-1, the CDR3 gives the full variable domain: GAGVSQSPRYKVTKRGQDVALRCDPISGHVSLYWYRQALGQGPEFLTYFNYEAQQDKSGLPNDRFSAERPEGSISTLTIQRTEQRDSAMYRCASSLGTGESSYNEQFFGPGTRLTVL.

This chain connects TRBV19 to TRBJ2-2; D is undetermined. V was clipped by 3 bases and J by 6 bases, with 8 bases between them. This CDR3 spans 13 amino acids. Per germline, CDR1 LNHDA and CDR2 SQIVND (reference sequence). The CDR3 protein is CASSMDSPGELFF. The CDR3 DNA reads TGTGCCAGTAGTATGGATAGTCCCGGGGAGCTGTTTTTT.

The chain carries TRBV28 and TRBJ2-3; D gene unclear. The CDR3 is 12 amino acids. The ends were cut back, 4 bases at V and 6 bases at J, with 8 bases in the middle. The V gene's germline CDR1 is MDHEN and CDR2 SYDVKM. CDR3 loop: CASSSSWDTQYF. The CDR3 nucleotides read TGTGCCAGCAGTTCTTCCTGGGATACGCAGTATTTT.

The chain uses TRBV7-3 and TRBJ2-1; D gene ambiguous. V lost 0 bases to trimming and J lost 4 bases, with 10 bases between them. The CDR3 length is 15 residues. The germline CDR1 and CDR2 sequences are SGHTA and FQGTGA. CDR3 loop: CASSLTLEFYNEQFF. CDR3 DNA sequence: TGTGCCAGCAGCTTAACGTTGGAGTTTTACAATGAGCAGTTCTTC. The whole variable domain, remainder taken from reference TRBV7-3 and TRBJ2-1, is GAGVSQTPSNKVTEKGKYVELRCDPISGHTALYWYRQSLGQGPEFLIYFQGTGAADDSGLPNDRFFAVRPEGSVSTLKIQRTERGDSAVYLCASSLTLEFYNEQFFGPGTRLTVL.

The chain employs TRBV6-6 and TRBJ2-7, with 7 bases lining up with TRBD1. Trimming took 7 bases from V and 7 from J; bases not matched to a gene: 7. The germline V gene encodes CDR1 MNHNY and CDR2 SVGAGI (reference sequence). CDR3 length: 12 residues. CDR3 bases: TGTGCCAGCACCACCACAGGGGAAGAGCAGTACTTC. This translates into CASTTTGEEQYF.

A remark on this clone: This sample also contains other DNA sequences that code for the same CDR3. This chain links TRBV18 with TRBJ2-5; D uncertain. Germline assignment: CDR1 KGHSH and CDR2 LQKENI. Trimming removed 2 bases from V and 5 bases from J, with 3 bases in between. The CDR3 contains 11 residues. CDR3 residues: CASSPGETQYF. The DNA for the CDR3 is TGTGCCAGCTCACCAGGGGAGACCCAGTACTTC.

As concerns this clone: The junction departs from germline at one end; a sequencing error may be responsible. The chain is built from TRBV28 and TRBJ1-2; D not certain. This CDR3 spans 14 amino acids. Per germline, CDR1 MDHEN and CDR2 SYDVKM. Here the CDR3 DNA reads TGTGCCAGCAGTTTTCCCCTAGAGGGCTATCGCTACACCTTC. Its protein is CASSFPLEGYRYTF.

The rearrangement uses TRBV10-3 and TRBJ1-2, with unresolved D. Between the trimmed V and J ends, which lost 0 bases and 2 bases, there was a span of 7 bases. Looked up from germline, CDR1 is ENHRY and CDR2 is SYGVKD. The CDR3 runs 14 residues. The CDR3 DNA is TGTGCCATCAGTGAGTCGAGGCGGAACTATGGCTACACCTTC. It codes for CAISESRRNYGYTF.

This clone was recorded once. V gene TRBV7-9 combines with J gene TRBJ2-5, with D perhaps TRBD2 (6 bases). Trimming left V 4 bases short and J 7 bases short, with 19 bases between. Germline V lookup: CDR1 SEHNR, CDR2 FQNEAQ (reference sequence). CDR3 length: 15 residues. In DNA, the CDR3 is TGTGCCAGCAGCTCAATTCAAGCGGGTTCGGGGACCCAGTACTTC. Translating it yields CASSSIQAGSGTQYF.

For the CDR3, the DNA is TGCGCCAGCAGCTCGGGACAGGGAGGAGCAGATACGCAGTATTTT. It is translated as CASSSGQGGADTQYF. The chain is built from TRBV5-1 and TRBJ2-3; TRBD1 matches at 9 bases. The CDR3 runs to 15 residues. Germline V CDR1 and CDR2: SGHRS, YFSETQ. The junction had 6 bases not matched to a gene; V was cut back by 3 bases and J by 4 bases.

The V and J genes are TRBV19 and TRBJ1-6, with 11 positions matching TRBD1. Per the germline V gene, CDR1 is LNHDA and CDR2 is SQIVND (reference sequence). The V and J ends lost 1 base and 9 bases, in that order; junction bases with no gene match: 8. The CDR3 loop spans 17 amino acids. The CDR3: CASSIGFGTGGGSPLHF. The CDR3 coding sequence is TGTGCCAGTAGTATAGGATTCGGGACAGGGGGTGGTTCACCCCTCCACTTT.

This clone was seen only a few times. The CDR3 here is CASSLGTGGEQFF. In DNA form, the CDR3 reads TGTGCCAGCAGCTTGGGGACAGGGGGTGAGCAGTTCTTC. The chain has TRBV7-9 and TRBJ2-1, with 11 bases that match TRBD1. The germline gives CDR1 SEHNR, CDR2 FQNEAQ (reference sequence). The CDR3 sequence is 13 residues long. The J segment lost 9 bases and the V segment lost 3 bases, leaving 1 base of the junction unmatched.

The gene calls are TRBV28 and TRBJ2-7, with 7 bases identical to TRBD1. The trim removed 7 bases at V and 2 bases at J, leaving 5 bases unmatched. Germline V gene lookup returns CDR1 MDHEN and CDR2 SYDVKM. This CDR3 has 13 amino acids. CDR3: CASTKGAAYEQYF. The CDR3, as DNA: TGTGCCAGCACCAAGGGGGCGGCCTACGAGCAGTACTTC.

The chain is built from TRBV13 and TRBJ1-5, with 7 bases matching TRBD1. Germline-derived CDR1 and CDR2 are PRHDT and FYEKMQ (reference sequence). The trim removed 0 bases at V and 1 base at J, leaving 9 bases unmatched. The CDR3 sequence is 18 residues long. The CDR3 loop reads CASSLGGSGGGSNQPQHF. CDR3 bases: TGTGCCAGCAGCTTAGGCGGGTCAGGGGGAGGGAGCAATCAGCCCCAGCATTTT.

The chain employs TRBV6-5 and TRBJ1-4; TRBD1 is a possible D gene (5 bases). V dropped 5 bases and J dropped 7 bases, with 14 bases sitting between them. The CDR3 sequence is 14 residues long. Germline lookup yields CDR1 MNHEY and CDR2 SVGAGI. CDR3 amino acids: CASSRQGFGEKLFF. In DNA form, the CDR3 reads TGTGCCAGCAGTCGCCAGGGTTTTGGTGAAAAACTGTTTTTT.

This clone was seen only once. The chain recombines TRBV29-1 with TRBJ2-1; 7 nucleotides align to TRBD2. V was pared by 1 base and J by 4 bases, with 10 bases of the junction left unmatched. The CDR3 loop spans 16 amino acids. CDR1 is SQVTM, CDR2 ANQGSEA, per germline. The CDR3 DNA reads TGCAGCGTTGAAGGGTGGATCGGGCGGGAGTACAATGAGCAGTTCTTC. This sequence encodes CSVEGWIGREYNEQFF.

The genes are TRBV7-3 and TRBJ2-1; unclear D gene. The CDR3 consists of 13 residues. Trimming pared 2 bases from V and 6 bases from J, leaving 8 bases between. Germline values: CDR1 SGHTA, CDR2 FQGTGA. This CDR3 reads CASSLALSNEQFF. The CDR3 DNA reads as TGTGCCAGCAGCTTAGCACTTTCCAATGAGCAGTTCTTC. Combining the CDR3 with reference TRBV7-3 and TRBJ2-1 gives the whole variable domain GAGVSQTPSNKVTEKGKYVELRCDPISGHTALYWYRQSLGQGPEFLIYFQGTGAADDSGLPNDRFFAVRPEGSVSTLKIQRTERGDSAVYLCASSLALSNEQFFGPGTRLTVL.

This chain links TRBV5-4 with TRBJ1-1; maybe TRBD1 (6 bases). This CDR3 has 16 amino acids. The germline V gene has CDR1 SGHNT and CDR2 YYREEE (reference sequence). Trimming took off 4 bases at V and 5 bases at J, with 21 bases between the two ends. Written as DNA, the CDR3 is TGTGCCAGCAGCCAAGTTCCGGGGGCGGCGGGGACTGAAGCTTTCTTT. Translated: CASSQVPGAAGTEAFF.

This chain uses TRBV28 with TRBJ1-1; D not resolved. The V and J ends lost 2 bases and 1 base respectively, with 14 bases between them. The CDR3 extends over 16 amino acids. CDR1 is MDHEN and CDR2 is SYDVKM in the germline V gene. This CDR3 is CASSLVGWRKNTEAFF. The DNA for the CDR3 is TGTGCCAGCAGTTTAGTGGGGTGGCGGAAGAACACTGAAGCTTTCTTT.

The gene calls are TRBV5-4 and TRBJ2-3, with 10 bases that match TRBD1. Germline V gene sequence: CDR1 SGHNT, CDR2 YYREEE (reference sequence). This CDR3 region has 15 residues. Trimming cost V 5 bases and J 3 bases; bases outside gene matches: 6. This chain's CDR3 is CASSPGQGYTDTQYF. CDR3 coding DNA: TGTGCCAGCAGTCCGGGACAGGGGTATACAGATACGCAGTATTTT.

This clone has just a few counts. This chain links TRBV7-2 with TRBJ2-2; D uncertain. CDR3 length: 15 amino acids. CDR1 SGHTA and CDR2 FQGNSA come from the germline V gene. V was shortened by 5 bases and J by 2 bases, with 12 bases between the two germline ends. CDR3 amino acids: CASSAPPSNTGELFF. The CDR3 DNA reads TGTGCCAGCAGCGCTCCCCCGAGTAACACCGGGGAGCTGTTTTTT.